Listed here are 30 T cell receptor beta chains from one sample, sequenced in a study of shared clonotypes between healthy human individuals (dated by TCRdb to 2020 to 2022). To prepare the library, the immunoSEQ multiplex PCR assay was applied. TCRdb stores this immuneACCESS table with in-frame sequences only. Part of the clones is absent; in the studies checked, under half of the shortfall reflects unresolved V genes, and no reason is known for the rest. This sample has about 1.1 million clones in its table, and approximately 80% of those were observed once. Jointly, the top ten make up 0.89% of the sample. Sequenced: memory CD4+ T cells from PBMCs. The cell subset or site label corresponds to: CD45RA-negative fraction. Every receptor here comes from a man between 18 and 29 years old in good health. Some clones in this sample may be carry-over from other donors' samples.

To note about this clone: At the DNA level, this CDR3 is encoded by other sequences in the same sample as well. The chain recombines TRBV5-1 with TRBJ2-3, with 9 bases identical to TRBD2. Germline CDR1 reads SGHRS; CDR2 reads YFSETQ. This CDR3 region has 16 residues. Unmatched junction bases numbered 6, after V lost 4 bases and J lost 0 bases. The CDR3 spells CASSPTSGGSTDTQYF. CDR3 bases: TGCGCCAGCAGCCCGACTAGCGGAGGGAGCACAGATACGCAGTATTTT.

The chain links TRBV18 to TRBJ2-7; the match to TRBD1 covers 7 bases. CDR1 and CDR2 (germline): KGHSH, LQKENI. The CDR3 is 16 amino acids. Unmatched junction bases numbered 13, after V lost 3 bases and J lost 5 bases. The CDR3: CASSPSRLTGKNEQYF. The CDR3 DNA sequence: TGTGCCAGCTCACCCTCCCGCTTGACAGGGAAAAACGAGCAGTACTTC.

This clone was observed many times. In the same sample, other DNA sequences code for this CDR3. The CDR3 region is CAWEGNMNTEAFF. The CDR3 nucleotides are TGTGCCTGGGAGGGAAACATGAACACTGAAGCTTTCTTT. The chain uses TRBV30 and TRBJ1-1; D is ambiguous. V gave up 5 bases and J gave up 0 bases, with 10 bases separating them. Germline CDR1 reads GTSNPN; CDR2 reads SVGIG (reference sequence). The CDR3 runs to 13 residues.

This chain links TRBV18 with TRBJ1-5; D not certain. The CDR3 runs 16 residues. V gave up 6 bases and J gave up 5 bases, with 20 bases separating them. Germline-derived CDR1 and CDR2 are KGHSH and LQKENI. The DNA of the CDR3 is TGTGCCAGCTCCATCACGTCAAGGGCTACTGATCAGCCCCAGCATTTT. It specifies CASSITSRATDQPQHF.

In this sample, this clone turned up once. V and J are TRBV6-5 and TRBJ2-7, with 9 bases lining up with TRBD1. Germline V lookup: CDR1 MNHEY, CDR2 SVGAGI. With 7 bases clipped from V and 5 bases from J, the junction kept 12 bases outside the gene matches. The CDR3 is made up of 15 amino acids. The CDR3, as DNA: TGTGCCAGCACCGGAGTGGGGACAGGGAGCCACGAGCAGTACTTC. Its protein is CASTGVGTGSHEQYF.

The chain has TRBV11-2 and TRBJ2-7; D gene ambiguous. CDR3 length equals 13 residues. Trimming left V 0 bases short and J 6 bases short, with 9 bases between. Looked up from germline, CDR1 is SGHAT and CDR2 is FQNNGV. The CDR3, as DNA: TGTGCCAGCAGCTTAGACATAGAAGGCGAGCAGTACTTC. Its translation is CASSLDIEGEQYF. Full variable domain (missing parts from reference TRBV11-2 and TRBJ2-7): EAGVAQSPRYKIIEKRQSVAFWCNPISGHATLYWYQQILGQGPKLLIQFQNNGVVDDSQLPKDRFSAERLKGVDSTLKIQPAKLEDSAVYLCASSLDIEGEQYFGPGTRLTVT.

This clone has only a few counts. The chain recombines TRBV18 with TRBJ1-3, with D possibly TRBD1 on 5 matching bases. The germline CDR1 and CDR2 sequences are KGHSH and LQKENI. CDR3 length: 16 amino acids. The V and J ends lost 6 bases and 2 bases respectively, with 17 bases between them. The CDR3 DNA sequence: TGTGCCAGCTCCCCGGCCGCAGGGAGGACTGGAAACACCATATATTTT. Protein sequence: CASSPAAGRTGNTIYF. Full variable domain (rest looked up from reference TRBV18 and TRBJ1-3): NAGVMQNPRHLVRRRGQEARLRCSPMKGHSHVYWYRQLPEEGLKFMVYLQKENIIDESGMPKERFSAEFPKEGPSILRIQQVVRGDSAAYFCASSPAAGRTGNTIYFGEGSWLTVV.

This clone was detected once. This rearrangement joins TRBV14 to TRBJ2-5; 7 bases are shared with TRBD2. Germline assignment: CDR1 SGHDN and CDR2 FVKESK. The ends lost 4 bases at V and 5 bases at J; junction bases unmatched: 10. This CDR3 is built from 15 residues. This CDR3 is CASSPAAGVYETQYF. As DNA, the CDR3 is TGTGCCAGCAGCCCAGCGGCGGGGGTTTATGAGACCCAGTACTTC.

J is TRBJ1-4 and V is TRBV5-8, with D hard to call. The V end lost 1 base, the J end lost 8 bases, and 18 bases lay between the germline ends. Germline lookup yields CDR1 SGHTS and CDR2 YDEGEE. The length of the CDR3 is 16 residues. As DNA, the CDR3 is TGTGCCAGCAGCTTGCATCGAGGGTCGGTTGAGGAAAAACTGTTTTTT. Translated, it gives CASSLHRGSVEEKLFF.

V usage is TRBV5-8 and J usage is TRBJ1-2, with 8 bases identical to TRBD1. This CDR3 region has 15 residues. CDR1 SGHTS and CDR2 YDEGEE come from the germline V gene. Trimming cost V 2 bases and J 8 bases; bases outside gene matches: 11. The CDR3 DNA is TGTGCCAGCAGCTTAAACCGTGACAGGGGAAAAGGCTACACCTTC. Translating gives CASSLNRDRGKGYTF.

The chain uses TRBV7-9 and TRBJ1-1, with D tentatively TRBD1 (6 bases). Germline loops: CDR1 SEHNR, CDR2 FQNEAQ (reference sequence). CDR3 size: 16 residues. Trimming removed 0 bases from V and 2 bases from J, with 13 bases in between. The CDR3 DNA sequence: TGTGCCAGCAGCTTAGCGCTGGGGGGGGCTAACACTGAAGCTTTCTTT. This encodes CASSLALGGANTEAFF.

There are many counts of this clone. The chain uses TRBV6-6 and TRBJ1-5; possibly TRBD1 for D (6 bases). Trimming removed 5 bases at V and 7 bases at J, with 15 bases between. The CDR3 runs 14 residues. Germline-derived CDR1 and CDR2 are MNHNY and SVGAGI (reference sequence). CDR3 amino acids: CASSPYREGQPQHF. In DNA, the CDR3 is TGTGCCAGCAGTCCTTACAGGGAGGGACAGCCCCAGCATTTT.

The rearrangement uses TRBV4-3 and TRBJ1-4, with 9 bases that match TRBD1. The germline V gene has CDR1 LGHNA and CDR2 YSLEER. CDR3 length: 15 amino acids. V lost 1 base to trimming and J lost 4 bases; unmatched junction nucleotides: 1. The CDR3 region is CASSQGDRDNEKLFF. CDR3 DNA: TGCGCCAGCAGCCAAGGGGACAGGGATAATGAAAAACTGTTTTTT.

A remark on this clone: A far bigger clonotype differs at one base, so this is likely a read error. CDR3 region: CASRSAGEDTGELFF. As DNA, the CDR3 is TGTGCCTCGAGGAGTGCAGGGGAGGATACCGGGGAGCTGTTTTTT. The chain carries TRBV30 and TRBJ2-2; perhaps D is TRBD1 or TRBD2 (6 bases each). Germline values: CDR1 GTSNPN, CDR2 SVGIG (reference sequence). This CDR3 is 15 amino acids long. With 7 bases removed from V and 5 bases from J, the gap between germline ends came to 20 bases.

V usage is TRBV7-3 and J usage is TRBJ2-1, with D perhaps given as TRBD1 or TRBD2 (5 bases each). Trimming removed 5 bases from V and 9 bases from J, with 17 bases in between. The CDR3 is made up of 14 amino acids. Germline V lookup: CDR1 SGHTA, CDR2 FQGTGA. The CDR3 DNA follows: TGTGCCAGCAGCCCCGGGACGGTTCAAGGTGAGCAGTTCTTC. It is translated as CASSPGTVQGEQFF.

V usage is TRBV5-1 and J usage is TRBJ2-3; 8 bases map to TRBD2. The germline V gene encodes CDR1 SGHRS and CDR2 YFSETQ. The CDR3 is made up of 14 amino acids. V lost 6 bases, J lost 1 base, and 4 bases stayed unmatched. For the CDR3, the DNA is TGCGCCAGCAAAGACGGGAGGGGCACAGATACGCAGTATTTT. Residues: CASKDGRGTDTQYF.

This rearrangement joins TRBV7-6 to TRBJ2-7; D may match TRBD1 or TRBD2 (5 bases each). The ends were cut back, 2 bases at V and 6 bases at J, with 17 bases in the middle. Germline V gives CDR1 SGHVS, CDR2 FNYEAQ. The CDR3 has 15 residues. The CDR3 protein is CASSLSGGAGGEQYF. The CDR3 DNA sequence: TGTGCCAGCAGCTTAAGTGGGGGAGCTGGTGGCGAGCAGTACTTC.

The chain combines TRBV28 with TRBJ1-1, with 12 bases identical to TRBD1. The CDR3 consists of 16 residues. CDR1 and CDR2 (germline): MDHEN, SYDVKM. V gave up 5 bases and J gave up 1 base; unmatched junction bases: 5. The CDR3 protein is CASSPGQGAPNTEAFF. The CDR3 DNA follows: TGTGCCAGCAGTCCGGGACAGGGGGCTCCGAACACTGAAGCTTTCTTT.

CDR3 in amino acids: CASSDRDSNQPQHF. Here the CDR3 DNA reads TGTGCCAGCAGCGACAGGGATAGCAATCAGCCCCAGCATTTT. The chain employs TRBV28 and TRBJ1-5, with 7 nucleotides matching TRBD1. Per germline, CDR1 MDHEN and CDR2 SYDVKM. This CDR3 region has 14 residues. V was pared by 6 bases and J by 0 bases, with 2 bases of the junction left unmatched.

The genes are TRBV2 and TRBJ1-4, with a weak D call TRBD1 (5 bases). V lost 11 bases to trimming and J lost 8 bases, with 18 bases between them. This CDR3 comprises 13 residues. Germline assignment: CDR1 SNHLY and CDR2 FYNNEI. CDR3 DNA: TGTGCCGGATCCTCGACAGTTGGGGAAAAACTGTTTTTT. Its translation is CAGSSTVGEKLFF.

CDR3 region: CASSPRFPGTGTNYGYTF. CDR3 coding DNA: TGTGCCAGCAGCCCCCGTTTCCCCGGGACAGGGACAAACTATGGCTACACCTTC. The J gene is TRBJ1-2, the V gene TRBV7-9; 9 bases match TRBD1. The J segment lost 2 bases and the V segment lost 5 bases, leaving 15 bases of the junction unmatched. This CDR3 contains 18 residues. Germline loops: CDR1 SEHNR, CDR2 FQNEAQ (reference sequence).

This clone was seen only a few times. Distinct nucleotide sequences in the sample also encode this CDR3. The chain couples TRBV2 to TRBJ2-3; D remains unclear. The V end was cut by 4 bases, the J end by 6 bases, with 14 bases between. The CDR3 loop spans 14 amino acids. Germline CDR1 is SNHLY and CDR2 is FYNNEI. The CDR3 DNA is TGTGCCAGCAGTGGGCGACTCCGAGGTGATACGCAGTATTTT. It codes for CASSGRLRGDTQYF.

The rearrangement uses TRBV2 and TRBJ2-1; the match to TRBD2 covers 9 bases. This CDR3 is built from 16 residues. The germline V gene has CDR1 SNHLY and CDR2 FYNNEI. J gave up 6 bases and V 7 bases, and 13 bases lay outside the gene matches. The CDR3 bases are TGTGCCAGCATCCCCGGTAGCGGGAGATCGGGCAATGAGCAGTTCTTC. It translates to CASIPGSGRSGNEQFF.

V and J are TRBV7-2 and TRBJ2-7; D is uncertain. Deletions cut 1 base from V and 6 bases from J, with 7 bases between. Germline lookup yields CDR1 SGHTA and CDR2 FQGNSA. There are 12 residues in the CDR3. The CDR3, as DNA: TGTGCCAGCAGCTTAGGACGGCGCGAGCAGTACTTC. It translates to CASSLGRREQYF. The full variable domain, in which reference TRBV7-2 and TRBJ2-7 provide the parts outside the CDR3, is GAGVSQSPSNKVTEKGKDVELRCDPISGHTALYWYRQSLGQGLEFLIYFQGNSAPDKSGLPSDRFSAERTGGSVSTLTIQRTQQEDSAVYLCASSLGRREQYFGPGTRLTVT.

The J gene is TRBJ2-7, the V gene TRBV2, with 9 nucleotides matching TRBD1. CDR1 is SNHLY, CDR2 FYNNEI, per germline. The CDR3 is 15 amino acids. The junction had 9 bases not matched to a gene; V was cut back by 8 bases and J by 1 base. The CDR3 bases are TGTGCCAGCCGCCGTCCGGGGACAGGGTCCTACGAGCAGTACTTC. It yields the protein CASRRPGTGSYEQYF.

This clone was counted once. CDR3 bases: TGCAGTGCCGGGACCTACGAGCAGTACTTC. This translates into CSAGTYEQYF. The J gene is TRBJ2-5, the V gene TRBV20-1; D is perhaps TRBD2 (5 bases). The J call may be faulty, since TRBJ2-7 better matches the DNA end. Germline CDR1 reads DFQATT; CDR2 reads SNEGSKA (reference sequence). The CDR3 is 10 amino acids.

A word on this clone: This sample also contains other DNA sequences that code for the same CDR3. The chain recombines TRBV29-1 with TRBJ2-3; D remains unclear. CDR3 length equals 13 residues. The germline gives CDR1 SQVTM, CDR2 ANQGSEA. Trimming took off 4 bases at V and 0 bases at J, with 8 bases between the two ends. This chain's CDR3 is CSVGGRSTDTQYF. The CDR3 DNA sequence: TGCAGCGTTGGGGGAAGAAGCACAGATACGCAGTATTTT.

The J gene is TRBJ2-3, the V gene TRBV7-3; 9 nucleotides agree with TRBD2. CDR1 is SGHTA and CDR2 is FQGTGA in the germline V gene. The ends lost 2 bases at V and 6 bases at J; junction bases unmatched: 6. The CDR3 is made up of 15 amino acids. This CDR3 reads CASSLLGTSSDTQYF. The DNA of the CDR3 is TGTGCCAGCAGCTTACTAGGGACTAGCTCGGATACGCAGTATTTT. The full variable domain, rest sourced from reference TRBV7-3 and TRBJ2-3, is GAGVSQTPSNKVTEKGKYVELRCDPISGHTALYWYRQSLGQGPEFLIYFQGTGAADDSGLPNDRFFAVRPEGSVSTLKIQRTERGDSAVYLCASSLLGTSSDTQYFGPGTRLTVL.

Worth noting for this clone: A much larger clone lies one base from this, so it may be a read error. This sample includes further DNA sequences coding for the same CDR3. The rearrangement links TRBV5-1 to TRBJ2-7; 7 nucleotides agree with TRBD1. CDR1 SGHRS and CDR2 YFSETQ come from the germline V gene. The CDR3 has 15 amino acids. Written as DNA, the CDR3 is TGCGCCAGCAGTTTGGGCCGGACAGGAACCTACGAGCAGTACTTC. Translated: CASSLGRTGTYEQYF.

A single count supports this clone. The CDR3 coding sequence is TGTGCCAGCACGGGCAGGTCCTACGAGCAGTACTTC. Residues: CASTGRSYEQYF. The gene calls are TRBV6-1 and TRBJ2-7; D ambiguous. The ends were cut back, 7 bases at V and 1 base at J, with 8 bases in the middle. Germline V CDR1 and CDR2: MNHNS, SASEGT. The CDR3 runs to 12 residues.